This T cell receptor (beta chain) was obtained from a study of control samples from healthy donors and cancer patients. V was clipped by 2 bases and J by 2 bases, with 8 bases between them. Germline V gene lookup returns CDR1 MNHEY and CDR2 SVGEGT. This CDR3 has 14 residues. Sequencing was performed with immunoSEQ multiplex PCR; in TCRdb, only in-frame clones are kept and a portion is missing. The sample includes 100,000 to 130,000 clones, roughly four fifths of them seen just once. V and J are TRBV6-2 or TRBV6-3 and TRBJ2-3; D call uncertain. The sample comprised blood. The source is a man aged 18-30 years in good health. CDR3 protein: CASSYGIDTDTQYF. As DNA, the CDR3 is TGTGCCAGCAGTTACGGGATCGACACAGATACGCAGTATTTT.